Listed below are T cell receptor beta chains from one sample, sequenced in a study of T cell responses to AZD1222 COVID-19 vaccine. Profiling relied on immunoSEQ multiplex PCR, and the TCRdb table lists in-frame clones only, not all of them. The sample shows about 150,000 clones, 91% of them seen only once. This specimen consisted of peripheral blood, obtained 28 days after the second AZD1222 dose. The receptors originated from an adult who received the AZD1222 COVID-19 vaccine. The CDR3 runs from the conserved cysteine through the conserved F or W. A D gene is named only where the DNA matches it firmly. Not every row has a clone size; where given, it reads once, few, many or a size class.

cdr3_nt: TGTGCCAGCAGTCACTACTACGAGCAGTACTTC
cdr3_aa: CASSHYYEQYF
d_call: .
v_call: TRBV12-3/TRBV12-4
clone_size: .
j_call: TRBJ2-7

cdr3_nt: TGTGCCAGCAGGGGGACGGAGAATTCACCCCTCCACTTT
cdr3_aa: CASRGTENSPLHF
d_call: .
v_call: TRBV5-6
clone_size: few
j_call: TRBJ1-6

cdr3_nt: TGTGCCAGCAGCTTAGTCGGCCGGGGTAGGGGTGAAGCTTTCTTT
cdr3_aa: CASSLVGRGRGEAFF
d_call: .
v_call: TRBV7-9
clone_size: .
j_call: TRBJ1-1

cdr3_nt: TGCGCCAGCAGCCAAGATCCCTCCTGGACAGGGAATCGCAATCAGCCCCAGCATTTT
cdr3_aa: CASSQDPSWTGNRNQPQHF
d_call: TRBD1
v_call: TRBV4-1
clone_size: .
j_call: TRBJ1-5

cdr3_nt: TGTGCCTGGAGTAGCTGGGAGTTCGATCAGCCCCAGCATTTT
cdr3_aa: CAWSSWEFDQPQHF
d_call: .
v_call: TRBV30
clone_size: .
j_call: TRBJ1-5

cdr3_nt: TGTGCCTGGTCGACAGGGGGAAACACCATATATTTT
cdr3_aa: CAWSTGGNTIYF
d_call: TRBD1
v_call: TRBV30
clone_size: .
j_call: TRBJ1-3

cdr3_nt: TGTGCCAGCAGCCCCAGACAGGGACGGTATGGCTACACCTTC
cdr3_aa: CASSPRQGRYGYTF
d_call: TRBD1
v_call: TRBV13
clone_size: .
j_call: TRBJ1-2

cdr3_nt: TGTGCCAGCAGCCGCGGACTAGCGCTAGCCGACGAGACCCAGTACTTC
cdr3_aa: CASSRGLALADETQYF
d_call: TRBD2
v_call: TRBV11-3
clone_size: once
j_call: TRBJ2-5

cdr3_nt: TGTGCCAGTAGTATCGGGCTTCACGGAGCTTTCTTT
cdr3_aa: CASSIGLHGAFF
d_call: .
v_call: TRBV19
clone_size: .
j_call: TRBJ1-1

cdr3_nt: TGTGCCAGCAGTTACGGGGGCCTAGGGAACCAAGCCTACGAGCAGTACTTC
cdr3_aa: CASSYGGLGNQAYEQYF
d_call: .
v_call: TRBV6-2/TRBV6-3
clone_size: .
j_call: TRBJ2-7

cdr3_nt: TGTGCCAGCCTGGAGGGACAGCTGAACACTGAAGCTTTCTTT
cdr3_aa: CASLEGQLNTEAFF
d_call: TRBD1
v_call: TRBV19
clone_size: .
j_call: TRBJ1-1

cdr3_nt: TGTGCCAGCTCACCACGGACTAGCTTCGGCACAGATACGCAGTATTTT
cdr3_aa: CASSPRTSFGTDTQYF
d_call: TRBD2
v_call: TRBV18
clone_size: .
j_call: TRBJ2-3

cdr3_nt: TGCGCCGGCAGAGGGGCAGCCCGCTCTGGGGCCAACGTCCTGACTTTC
cdr3_aa: CAGRGAARSGANVLTF
d_call: .
v_call: TRBV5-1
clone_size: .
j_call: TRBJ2-6

cdr3_nt: TGTGCCAGCAGCTTGGAGGCCAGAAACCAAGAGACCCAGTACTTC
cdr3_aa: CASSLEARNQETQYF
d_call: .
v_call: TRBV5-5
clone_size: .
j_call: TRBJ2-5

cdr3_nt: TGCGCCAGCAGCTTGGAAGTAGCCGAAGAGACCCAGTACTTC
cdr3_aa: CASSLEVAEETQYF
d_call: .
v_call: TRBV5-1
clone_size: .
j_call: TRBJ2-5

cdr3_nt: TGCGCCAGCAGTCAATCCGGGAGGGGGGTGTTTCAGCCCCAGCATTTT
cdr3_aa: CASSQSGRGVFQPQHF
d_call: .
v_call: TRBV23-1
clone_size: .
j_call: TRBJ1-5

cdr3_nt: TGTGCCAGCAGCTCGGAAGCCTACGAGCAGTACTTC
cdr3_aa: CASSSEAYEQYF
d_call: .
v_call: TRBV7-9
clone_size: .
j_call: TRBJ2-7

cdr3_nt: TGTGCCAGCAGCTTACTCGGCGGGGACAATGAGCAGTTCTTC
cdr3_aa: CASSLLGGDNEQFF
d_call: .
v_call: TRBV7-3
clone_size: .
j_call: TRBJ2-1

cdr3_nt: TGTGCCAGCAGTTTAAGTGCCTTGGGGGGCTACAATGAGCAGTTCTTC
cdr3_aa: CASSLSALGGYNEQFF
d_call: .
v_call: TRBV28
clone_size: once
j_call: TRBJ2-1

cdr3_nt: TGTGCCAGCAGTGACCGGGACAGGGGATCAGATACGCAGTATTTT
cdr3_aa: CASSDRDRGSDTQYF
d_call: TRBD1
v_call: TRBV6-2/TRBV6-3
clone_size: .
j_call: TRBJ2-3

cdr3_nt: TGTGCCAGCAGCTTGGGCGGCATTGGCTATGGCTACACCTTC
cdr3_aa: CASSLGGIGYGYTF
d_call: .
v_call: TRBV11-2
clone_size: .
j_call: TRBJ1-2

cdr3_nt: TGTGCCTGGAGTGTGGCCAGGCAGAACTATGGCTACACCTTC
cdr3_aa: CAWSVARQNYGYTF
d_call: .
v_call: TRBV30
clone_size: .
j_call: TRBJ1-2

cdr3_nt: TGTGCCAGCAGTGGGGGGACAGGGGCGATCTATGGCTACACCTTC
cdr3_aa: CASSGGTGAIYGYTF
d_call: TRBD1
v_call: TRBV25-1
clone_size: .
j_call: TRBJ1-2

cdr3_nt: TGTGCCAGCAGCGCCCTAGGGACAGGGGCCTACGAGCAGTACTTC
cdr3_aa: CASSALGTGAYEQYF
d_call: TRBD1
v_call: TRBV9
clone_size: .
j_call: TRBJ2-7